This TCR beta chain was sequenced for a study of blood T cell repertoires in COVID-19. On the study more broadly: Sites in the United States, Italy and Spain provided acute and convalescent COVID-19 samples.

The CDR3 runs to 14 residues. The V gene end was trimmed by 3 bases and the J gene end by 8 bases; junction bases not matched to a gene: 9. Germline CDR1 is GTSNPN and CDR2 is SVGIG (reference sequence). In the study's own analysis: Amplification from reference gene primers served as the basis for estimated nucleated cell counts. Only in-frame clones appear in the TCRdb table, and some are missing; sequencing was by immunoSEQ multiplex PCR. The V and J calls and clone size come from that table; D and trimming were worked out from the DNA. This sample carries around 270,000 clones, approximately 80% of them seen once, and the ten largest clones take around 4%.

The sequencing sample was made of peripheral blood. The rearrangement uses TRBV30 and TRBJ1-2; 10 nucleotides match TRBD1. The clonotype originates from a man in his 60s with acute or convalescent COVID-19. The CDR3 is CAWSRQGAVLGYTF. The CDR3 coding sequence is TGTGCCTGGAGCCGACAGGGGGCAGTACTCGGCTACACCTTC.